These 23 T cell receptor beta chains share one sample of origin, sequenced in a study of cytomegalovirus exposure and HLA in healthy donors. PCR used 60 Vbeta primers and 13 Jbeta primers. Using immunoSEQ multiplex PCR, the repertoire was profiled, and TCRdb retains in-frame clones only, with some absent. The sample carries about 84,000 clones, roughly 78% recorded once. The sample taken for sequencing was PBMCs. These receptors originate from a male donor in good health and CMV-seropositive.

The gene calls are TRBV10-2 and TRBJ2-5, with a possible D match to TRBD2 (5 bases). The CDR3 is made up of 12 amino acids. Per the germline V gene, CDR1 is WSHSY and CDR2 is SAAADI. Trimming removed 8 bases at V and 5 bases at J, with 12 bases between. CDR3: CASSLGSETQYF. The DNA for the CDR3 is TGCGCCAGCTCATTAGGGAGCGAGACCCAGTACTTC.

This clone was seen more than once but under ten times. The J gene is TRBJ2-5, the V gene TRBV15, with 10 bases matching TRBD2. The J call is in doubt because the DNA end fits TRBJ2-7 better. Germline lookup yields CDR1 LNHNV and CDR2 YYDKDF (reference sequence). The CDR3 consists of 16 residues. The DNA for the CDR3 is TGTGCCACCAGCAGAGATTGGGCTAGCGGGAGTAACGAGCAGTACTTC. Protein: CATSRDWASGSNEQYF.

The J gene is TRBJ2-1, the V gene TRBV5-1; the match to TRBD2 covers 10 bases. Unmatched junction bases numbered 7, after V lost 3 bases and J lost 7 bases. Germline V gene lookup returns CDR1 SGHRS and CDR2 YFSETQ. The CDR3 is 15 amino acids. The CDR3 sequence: CASSSTSGDRNEQFF. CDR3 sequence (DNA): TGCGCCAGCAGCTCCACTAGCGGGGATAGAAATGAGCAGTTCTTC.

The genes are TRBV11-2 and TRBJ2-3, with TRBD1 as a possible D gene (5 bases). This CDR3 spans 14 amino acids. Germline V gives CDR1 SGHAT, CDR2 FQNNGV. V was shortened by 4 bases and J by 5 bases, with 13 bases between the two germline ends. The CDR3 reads CASSSARARDTQYF. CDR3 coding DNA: TGTGCCAGCAGCTCGGCCAGGGCGCGAGATACGCAGTATTTT.

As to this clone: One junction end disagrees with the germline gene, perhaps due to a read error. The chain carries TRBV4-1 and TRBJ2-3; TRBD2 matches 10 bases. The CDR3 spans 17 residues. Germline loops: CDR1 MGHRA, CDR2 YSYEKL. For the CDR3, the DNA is TGCGTCAGCAGCCAAGAGGGGCTAGCGGGGGCGGTGGATACGCAGTATTTT. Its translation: CVSSQEGLAGAVDTQYF.

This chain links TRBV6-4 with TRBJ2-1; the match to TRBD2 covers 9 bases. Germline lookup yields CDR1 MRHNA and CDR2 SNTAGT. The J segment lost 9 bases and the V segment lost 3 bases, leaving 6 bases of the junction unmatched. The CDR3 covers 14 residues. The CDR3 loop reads CASSEAGGAGEQFF. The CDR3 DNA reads TGTGCCAGCAGTGAGGCGGGAGGGGCAGGTGAGCAGTTCTTC.

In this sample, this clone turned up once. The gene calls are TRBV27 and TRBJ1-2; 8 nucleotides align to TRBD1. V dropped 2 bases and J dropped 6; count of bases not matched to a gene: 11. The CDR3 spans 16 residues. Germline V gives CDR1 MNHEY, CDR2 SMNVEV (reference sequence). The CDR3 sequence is CASSLSLRDRPNGYTF. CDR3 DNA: TGTGCCAGCAGTTTAAGTCTCCGGGACAGGCCCAATGGCTACACCTTC.

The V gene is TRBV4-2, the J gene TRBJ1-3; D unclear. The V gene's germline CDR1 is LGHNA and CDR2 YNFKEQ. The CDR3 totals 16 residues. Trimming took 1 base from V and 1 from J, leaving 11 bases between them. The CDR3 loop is CASSQGVQDSGNTIYF. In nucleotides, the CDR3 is TGTGCCAGCAGCCAAGGGGTCCAGGATTCTGGAAACACCATATATTTT.

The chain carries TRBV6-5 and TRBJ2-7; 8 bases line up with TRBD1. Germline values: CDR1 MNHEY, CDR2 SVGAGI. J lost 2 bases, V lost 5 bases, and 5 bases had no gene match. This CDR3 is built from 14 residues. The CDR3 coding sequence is TGTGCCAGCAGTACTGCGACAGGGGCCTACGAGCAGTACTTC. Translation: CASSTATGAYEQYF.

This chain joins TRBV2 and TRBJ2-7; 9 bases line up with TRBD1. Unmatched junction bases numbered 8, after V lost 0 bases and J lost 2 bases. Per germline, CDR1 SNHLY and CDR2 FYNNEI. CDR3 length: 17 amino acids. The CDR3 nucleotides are TGTGCCAGCAGTGAAGCCAGATCCGGGACAGGGACCTACGAGCAGTACTTC. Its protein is CASSEARSGTGTYEQYF. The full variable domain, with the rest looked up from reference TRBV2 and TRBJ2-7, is EPEVTQTPSHQVTQMGQEVILRCVPISNHLYFYWYRQILGQKVEFLVSFYNNEISEKSEIFDDQFSVERPDGSNFTLKIRSTKLEDSAMYFCASSEARSGTGTYEQYFGPGTRLTVT.

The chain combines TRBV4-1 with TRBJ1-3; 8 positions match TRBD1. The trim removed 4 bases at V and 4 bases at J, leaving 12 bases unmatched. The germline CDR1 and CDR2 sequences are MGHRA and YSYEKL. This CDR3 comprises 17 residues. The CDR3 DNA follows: TGCGCCAGCAGCCGACCGGCAGGGGGCGACGGCGGAAACACCATATATTTT. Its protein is CASSRPAGGDGGNTIYF.

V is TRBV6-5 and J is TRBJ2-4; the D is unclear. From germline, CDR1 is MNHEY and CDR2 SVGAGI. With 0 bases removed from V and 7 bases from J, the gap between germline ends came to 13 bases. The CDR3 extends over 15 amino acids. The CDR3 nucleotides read TGTGCCAGCAGTTACTCCCGACTGACTGCGAACATTCAGTACTTC. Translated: CASSYSRLTANIQYF.

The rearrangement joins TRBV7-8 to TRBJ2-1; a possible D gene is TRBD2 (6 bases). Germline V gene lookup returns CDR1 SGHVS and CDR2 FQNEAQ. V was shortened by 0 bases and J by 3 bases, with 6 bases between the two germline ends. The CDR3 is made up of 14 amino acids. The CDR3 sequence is CASSLAGGYNEQFF. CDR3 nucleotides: TGTGCCAGCAGCTTAGCGGGAGGCTACAATGAGCAGTTCTTC.

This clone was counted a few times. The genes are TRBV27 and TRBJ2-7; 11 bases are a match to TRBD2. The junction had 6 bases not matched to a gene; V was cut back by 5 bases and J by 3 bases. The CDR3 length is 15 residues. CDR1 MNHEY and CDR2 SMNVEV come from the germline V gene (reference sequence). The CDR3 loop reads CASSVRLAGRYEQYF. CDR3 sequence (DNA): TGTGCCAGCAGTGTCCGACTAGCGGGACGCTACGAGCAGTACTTC.

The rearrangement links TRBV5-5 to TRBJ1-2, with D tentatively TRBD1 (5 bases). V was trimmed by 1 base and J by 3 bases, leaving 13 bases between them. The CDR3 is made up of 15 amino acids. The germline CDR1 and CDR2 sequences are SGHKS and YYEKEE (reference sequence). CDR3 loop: CASSLRGGADYGYTF. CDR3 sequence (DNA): TGTGCCAGCAGCTTGAGGGGAGGGGCTGACTATGGCTACACCTTC.

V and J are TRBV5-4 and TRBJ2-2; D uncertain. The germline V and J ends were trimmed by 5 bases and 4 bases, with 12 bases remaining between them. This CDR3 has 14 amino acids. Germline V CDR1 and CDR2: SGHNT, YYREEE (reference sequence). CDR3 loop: CASREMRGTGELFF. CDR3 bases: TGTGCCAGCAGGGAGATGCGAGGCACCGGGGAGCTGTTTTTT.

This CDR3 reads CASSLGGPNEQFF. For the CDR3, the DNA is TGTGCCAGCAGCTTAGGGGGCCCCAATGAGCAGTTCTTC. The chain joins TRBV7-8 to TRBJ2-1, with D perhaps matching TRBD1 (5 bases). The CDR3 is made up of 13 amino acids. Per the germline V gene, CDR1 is SGHVS and CDR2 is FQNEAQ. Deletions cut 1 base from V and 6 bases from J, with 7 bases between. Based on the CDR3 plus reference TRBV7-8 and TRBJ2-1, the full variable domain is GAGVSQSPRYKVAKRGQDVALRCDPISGHVSLFWYQQALGQGPEFLTYFQNEAQLDKSGLPSDRFFAERPEGSVSTLKIQRTQQEDSAVYLCASSLGGPNEQFFGPGTRLTVL.

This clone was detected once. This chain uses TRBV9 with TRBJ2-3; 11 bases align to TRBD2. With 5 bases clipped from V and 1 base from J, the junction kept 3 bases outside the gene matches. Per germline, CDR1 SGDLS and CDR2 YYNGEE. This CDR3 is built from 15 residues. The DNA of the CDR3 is TGTGCCAGCAGTGGTAGCGGGAGGGGCACAGATACGCAGTATTTT. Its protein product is CASSGSGRGTDTQYF.

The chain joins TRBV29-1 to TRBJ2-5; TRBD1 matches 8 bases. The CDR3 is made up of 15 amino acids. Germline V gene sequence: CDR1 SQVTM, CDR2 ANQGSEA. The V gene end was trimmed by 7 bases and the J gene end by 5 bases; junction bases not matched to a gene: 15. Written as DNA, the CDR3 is TGCAGCGGTACCCGGGACAGGACATTCGGGGAGACCCAGTACTTC. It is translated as CSGTRDRTFGETQYF.

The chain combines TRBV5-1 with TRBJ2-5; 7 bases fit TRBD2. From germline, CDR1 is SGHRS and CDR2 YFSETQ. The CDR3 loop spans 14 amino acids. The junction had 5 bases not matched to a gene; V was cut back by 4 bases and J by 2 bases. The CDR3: CASSRRERQETQYF. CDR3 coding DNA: TGCGCCAGCAGCCGGCGGGAGCGGCAAGAGACCCAGTACTTC.

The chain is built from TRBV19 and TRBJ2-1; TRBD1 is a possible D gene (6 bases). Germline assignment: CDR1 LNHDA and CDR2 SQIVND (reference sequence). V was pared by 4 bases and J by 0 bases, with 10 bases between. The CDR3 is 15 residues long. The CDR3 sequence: CASSSTGSSYNEQFF. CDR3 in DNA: TGTGCCAGTAGTAGTACAGGGAGCTCCTACAATGAGCAGTTCTTC.

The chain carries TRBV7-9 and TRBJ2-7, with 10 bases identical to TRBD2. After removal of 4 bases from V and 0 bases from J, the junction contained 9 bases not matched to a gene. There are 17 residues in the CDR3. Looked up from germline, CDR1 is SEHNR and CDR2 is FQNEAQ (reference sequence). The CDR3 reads CASSSAGGPLTSYEQYF. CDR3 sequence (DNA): TGTGCCAGCAGCTCAGCGGGAGGGCCACTTACCTCCTACGAGCAGTACTTC.

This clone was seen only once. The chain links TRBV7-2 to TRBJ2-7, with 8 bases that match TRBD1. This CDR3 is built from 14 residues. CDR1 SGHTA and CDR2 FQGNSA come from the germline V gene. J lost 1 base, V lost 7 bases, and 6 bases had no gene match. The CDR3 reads CASTRDRSSYEQYF. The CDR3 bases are TGTGCCAGCACCCGGGACAGGTCGTCCTACGAGCAGTACTTC.